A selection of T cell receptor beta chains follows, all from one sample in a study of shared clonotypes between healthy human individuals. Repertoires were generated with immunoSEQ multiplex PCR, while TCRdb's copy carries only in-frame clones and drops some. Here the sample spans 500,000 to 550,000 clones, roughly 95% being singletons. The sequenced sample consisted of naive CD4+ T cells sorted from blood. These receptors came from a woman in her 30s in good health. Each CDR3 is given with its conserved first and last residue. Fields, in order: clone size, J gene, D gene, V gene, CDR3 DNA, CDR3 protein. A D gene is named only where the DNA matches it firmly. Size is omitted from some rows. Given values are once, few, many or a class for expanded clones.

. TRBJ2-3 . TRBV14 TGTGCCAGCAGCCACCGACTACCCAACACAGATACGCAGTATTTT CASSHRLPNTDTQYF
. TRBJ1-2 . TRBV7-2 TGTGCCAGCAGCTTAGGTCAGGGGAGCTATGGCTACACCTTC CASSLGQGSYGYTF
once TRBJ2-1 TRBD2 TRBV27 TGTGCCAGCAGTTTACTTTCGGCGGGAGGAAATGAGCAGTTCTTC CASSLLSAGGNEQFF
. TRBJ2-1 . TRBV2 TGTGCCAGCAGGAGAAAATATGATGAGCAGTTCTTC CASRRKYDEQFF
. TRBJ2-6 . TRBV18 TGTGCCAGCTCATCCTTATTCTCTGGGGCCAACGTCCTGACTTTC CASSSLFSGANVLTF
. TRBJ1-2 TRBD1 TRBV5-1 TGCGCCAGCAGCGCCGGCTCGACAGGGACTGACTATGGCTACACCTTC CASSAGSTGTDYGYTF
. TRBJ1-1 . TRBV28 TGTGCCAGCAGTTTTGCGACTATGAAGGACAGCACTGAAGCTTTCTTT CASSFATMKDSTEAFF
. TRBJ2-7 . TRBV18 TGTGCCAGCTCACCACAGGACAAATACGAGCAGTACTTC CASSPQDKYEQYF
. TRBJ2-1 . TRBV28 TGTGCCAGCGCAAAAACCACCCCTCCTGGGGCTGGGGGCTTCTTC CASAKTTPPGAGGFF
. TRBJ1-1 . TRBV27 TGTGCCAGCAGTGGGGGGACGGGCACTGAAGCTTTCTTT CASSGGTGTEAFF
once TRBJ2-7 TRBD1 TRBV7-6 TGTGCCAGCAGCACCGGACAGGGGATACGGGAGCAGTACTTC CASSTGQGIREQYF
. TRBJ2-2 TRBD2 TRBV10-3 TGTGCCATCAGTGAGATCCTAGCGGGAAACACCGGGGAGCTGTTTTTT CAISEILAGNTGELFF
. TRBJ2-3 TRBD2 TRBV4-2 TGTGCCAGCAGCCAACAGACTAGCGGGGCTAGCACAGATACGCAGTATTTT CASSQQTSGASTDTQYF
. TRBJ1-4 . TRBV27 TGTGCCAGCAGTAAAGCACAGGGTTGGAATGAAAAACTGTTTTTT CASSKAQGWNEKLFF
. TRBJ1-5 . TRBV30 TGTGCCTGGAGCCTAGCGGGGGGACTCCAGCATTTT CAWSLAGGLQHF
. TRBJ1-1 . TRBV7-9 TGTGCCAACGACGAGGGAGGAGAAGCTTTCTTT CANDEGGEAFF
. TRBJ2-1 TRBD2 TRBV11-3 TGTGCCAGCAGCTTAGCGGGAGGGAACTACAATGAGCAGTTCTTC CASSLAGGNYNEQFF
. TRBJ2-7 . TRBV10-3 TGTGCCATCAGTGTGCTGGGACCTGGCGAGCAGTACTTC CAISVLGPGEQYF
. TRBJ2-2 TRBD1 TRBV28 TGTGCCAGCAGAAAGTCCGGGACAGGGGCGGCCGGGGAGCTGTTTTTT CASRKSGTGAAGELFF
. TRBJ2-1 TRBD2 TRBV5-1 TGCGCCAGCAGCGGCCGGGACTACCCGTACTACAATGAGCAGTTCTTC CASSGRDYPYYNEQFF
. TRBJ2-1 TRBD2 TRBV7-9 TGTGCCAGCAGCTCTATAGCGGGAGGCCTCTACCATGAGCAGTTCTTC CASSSIAGGLYHEQFF
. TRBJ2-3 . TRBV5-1 TGCGCCAGCAGCCAAGCGGGCACAGATACGCAGTATTTT CASSQAGTDTQYF
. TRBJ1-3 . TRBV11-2 TGTGCCAGCAGCGCCTGGACTGGAAGCTCTGGAAACACCATATATTTT CASSAWTGSSGNTIYF
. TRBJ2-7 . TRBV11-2 TGTGCCAGCAGTTATACTGGGAGCTCCTACGAGCAGTACTTC CASSYTGSSYEQYF
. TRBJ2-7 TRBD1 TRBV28 TGTGCCAGTCGTACAGGGGGGCCCTACGAGCAGTACTTC CASRTGGPYEQYF
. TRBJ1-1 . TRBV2 TGTGCCAGCAGTCTGTCAGGCCCAGGTGAAGCTTTCTTT CASSLSGPGEAFF
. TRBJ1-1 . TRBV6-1 TGTGCCAGCAGTCGGACGGCCCTGAACACTGAAGCTTTCTTT CASSRTALNTEAFF
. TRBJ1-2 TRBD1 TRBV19 TGTGCCAGTAGGATAACGGGACAGGGGGCTGGCTACACCTTC CASRITGQGAGYTF
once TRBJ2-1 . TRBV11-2 TGTGCCAGCAGCTCTTCGCATAGCGACATGGCTTATAATGAGCAGTTCTTC CASSSSHSDMAYNEQFF
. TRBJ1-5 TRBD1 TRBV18 TGTGCCAGCTCAGCAGACAGGGACCAGCCCCAGCATTTT CASSADRDQPQHF
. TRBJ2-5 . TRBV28 TGTGCCAGCAACAGGGATCAAGAGACCCAGTACTTC CASNRDQETQYF
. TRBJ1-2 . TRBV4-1 TGCGCCAGCAGCCAAGATAGGGGCAACTATGGCTACACCTTC CASSQDRGNYGYTF
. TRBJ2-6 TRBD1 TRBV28 TGTGCCAGCAGTACCTACAGGGGAAGCGGGGCCAACGTCCTGACTTTC CASSTYRGSGANVLTF
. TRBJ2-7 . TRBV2 TGTGCCAGCAGTGAAGCAGGGTTCCGCAGAGCCTACGAGCAGTACTTC CASSEAGFRRAYEQYF